This T cell receptor (beta chain) came from a study of neurological immune-mediated disorders. Study-level information: Multiple sclerosis patients numbered approximately 34, of whom some 31 were relapsing-remitting and 3 secondary progressive.

A few counts support this clonotype. Synthesis of cDNA used 5'RACE (with 10-nucleotide random UMIs). One entry per CDR3 protein, called by TCRdb with MiXCR from the 5' RACE reads. Of tens of thousands of distinct CDR3 sequences detected, 3% to 5% appear once; the ten largest clones hold approximately 1.2%. Losses at the gene ends were 4 bases for V and 1 base for J; bases not matched to a gene: 8. The CDR3 consists of 16 residues. Germline lookup yields CDR1 MGHDK and CDR2 SYGVNS. This TCR came from a man aged 30-40 years with multiple sclerosis. The specimen sequenced was PBMCs. The chain carries TRBV25-1 and TRBJ2-3; 7 bases match TRBD1. CDR3 residues: CASSGTGVIGTDTQYF. CDR3 DNA: TGTGCCAGCAGTGGTACAGGGGTGATTGGCACAGATACGCAGTATTTT.